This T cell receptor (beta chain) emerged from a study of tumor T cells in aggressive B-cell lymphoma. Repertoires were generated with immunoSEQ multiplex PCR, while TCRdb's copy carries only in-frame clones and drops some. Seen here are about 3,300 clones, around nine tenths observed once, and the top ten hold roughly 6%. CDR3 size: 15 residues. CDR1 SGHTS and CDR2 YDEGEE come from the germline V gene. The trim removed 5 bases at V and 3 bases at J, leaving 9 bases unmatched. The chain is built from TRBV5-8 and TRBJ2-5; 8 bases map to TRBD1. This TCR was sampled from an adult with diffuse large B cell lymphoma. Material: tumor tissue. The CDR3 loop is CASRTGTGKKETQYF. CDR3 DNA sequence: TGTGCCAGCAGAACCGGGACAGGCAAAAAAGAGACCCAGTACTTC. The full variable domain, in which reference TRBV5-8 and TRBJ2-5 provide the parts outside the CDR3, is EAGVTQSPTHLIKTRGQQATLRCSPISGHTSVYWYQQALGLGLQFLLWYDEGEERNRGNFPPRFSGRQFPNYSSELNVNALELEDSALYLCASRTGTGKKETQYFGPGTRLLVL.